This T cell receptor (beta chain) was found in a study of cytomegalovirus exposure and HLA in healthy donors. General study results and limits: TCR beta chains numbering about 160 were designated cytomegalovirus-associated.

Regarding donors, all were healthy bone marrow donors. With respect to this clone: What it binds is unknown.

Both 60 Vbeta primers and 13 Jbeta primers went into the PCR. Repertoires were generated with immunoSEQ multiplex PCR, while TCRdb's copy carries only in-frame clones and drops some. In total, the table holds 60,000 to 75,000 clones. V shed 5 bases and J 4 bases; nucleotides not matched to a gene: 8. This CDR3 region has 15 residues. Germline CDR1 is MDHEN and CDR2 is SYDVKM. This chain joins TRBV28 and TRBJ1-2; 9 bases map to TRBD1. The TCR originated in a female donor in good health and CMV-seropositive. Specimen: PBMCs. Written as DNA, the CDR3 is TGTGCCAGCAGTCCCGTTGACAGGGGGTTCTATGGCTACACCTTC. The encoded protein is CASSPVDRGFYGYTF.